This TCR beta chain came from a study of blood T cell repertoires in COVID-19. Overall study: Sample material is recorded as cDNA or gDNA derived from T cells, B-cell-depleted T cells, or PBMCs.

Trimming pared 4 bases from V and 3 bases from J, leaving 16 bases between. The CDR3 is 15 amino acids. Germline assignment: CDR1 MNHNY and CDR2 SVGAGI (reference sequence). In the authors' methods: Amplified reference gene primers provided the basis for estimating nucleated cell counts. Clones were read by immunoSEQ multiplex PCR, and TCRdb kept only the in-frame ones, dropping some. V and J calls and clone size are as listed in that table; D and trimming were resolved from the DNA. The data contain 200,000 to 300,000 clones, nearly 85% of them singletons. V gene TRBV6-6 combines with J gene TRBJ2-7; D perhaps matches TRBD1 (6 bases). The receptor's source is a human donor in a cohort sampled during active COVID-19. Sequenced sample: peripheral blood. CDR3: CASSSPQDSLYEQYF. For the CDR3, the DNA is TGTGCCAGCAGTTCGCCCCAGGACAGCCTCTACGAGCAGTACTTC.